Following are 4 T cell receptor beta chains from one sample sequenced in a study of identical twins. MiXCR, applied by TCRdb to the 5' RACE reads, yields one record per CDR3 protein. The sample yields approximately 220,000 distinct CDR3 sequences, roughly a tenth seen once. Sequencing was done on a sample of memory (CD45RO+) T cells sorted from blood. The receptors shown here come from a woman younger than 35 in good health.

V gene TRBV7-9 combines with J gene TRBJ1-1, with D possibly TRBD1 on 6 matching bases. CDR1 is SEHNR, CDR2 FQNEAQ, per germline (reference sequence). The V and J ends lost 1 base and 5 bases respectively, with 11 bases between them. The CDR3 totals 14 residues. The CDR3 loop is CASSLEGGVTEAFF. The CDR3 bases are TGTGCCAGCAGCTTAGAAGGGGGAGTTACTGAAGCTTTCTTT. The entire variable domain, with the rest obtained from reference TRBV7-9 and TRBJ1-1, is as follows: DTGVSQNPRHKITKRGQNVTFRCDPISEHNRLYWYRQTLGQGPEFLTYFQNEAQLEKSRLLSDRFSAERPKGSFSTLEIQRTEQGDSAMYLCASSLEGGVTEAFFGQGTRLTVV.

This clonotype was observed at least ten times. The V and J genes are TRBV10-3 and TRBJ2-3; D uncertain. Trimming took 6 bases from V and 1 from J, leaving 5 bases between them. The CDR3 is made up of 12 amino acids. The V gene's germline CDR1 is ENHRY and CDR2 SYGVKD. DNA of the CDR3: TGTGCCATCAGCCTTGGCACAGATACGCAGTATTTT. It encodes CAISLGTDTQYF.

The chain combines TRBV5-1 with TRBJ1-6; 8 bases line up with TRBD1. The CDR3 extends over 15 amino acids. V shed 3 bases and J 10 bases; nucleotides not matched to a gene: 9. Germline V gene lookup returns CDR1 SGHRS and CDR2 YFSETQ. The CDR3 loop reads CASSSSTGVESPLHF. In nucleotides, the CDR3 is TGCGCCAGCAGCTCCTCGACAGGGGTAGAGTCACCCCTCCACTTT.

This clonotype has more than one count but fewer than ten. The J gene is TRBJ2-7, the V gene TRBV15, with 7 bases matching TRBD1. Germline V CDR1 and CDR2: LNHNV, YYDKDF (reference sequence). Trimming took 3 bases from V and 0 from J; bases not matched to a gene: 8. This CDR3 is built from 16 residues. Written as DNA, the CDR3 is TGTGCCACCAGCAGCTCGACAGGGTCCCACTCCTACGAGCAGTACTTC. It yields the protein CATSSSTGSHSYEQYF.